This T cell receptor (beta chain) was recovered during a study of CD8+ T cells in alopecia areata. Study-level points and caveats: Scalp and blood samples kept many expanded lesional clones throughout tofacitinib. Sequencing of scalp samples also includes resident alphabeta T cells from normal skin.

Extraction of RNA preceded its reverse transcription into cDNA, which served as the sequencing template. Assay: immunoSEQ multiplex PCR; the TCRdb copy retains only in-frame clones and omits some. This table has 110,000 or so clones, less than 70% appearing once. The treatment denotes: oral pan-JAK inhibitor, 5-10 mg twice daily. Sorting from PBMCs produced CD4+ and CD8+ T cells. About this clone itself: Its antigen is unidentified.

This CDR3 has 15 amino acids. Germline trimming cut 3 bases from V and 5 bases from J; bases unmatched to any gene: 11. Germline V gene data show CDR1 as SGDLS and CDR2 as YYNGEE. The TCR was taken from a human donor with alopecia areata. Sequencing was performed on CD4+ T cells sorted from blood, taken at week 24, from a patient treated with tofacitinib. V gene TRBV9 combines with J gene TRBJ2-7; 7 bases fit TRBD1. The CDR3 sequence: CASSARDSFLNEQYF. As DNA, the CDR3 is TGTGCCAGCAGCGCCCGGGACAGTTTCTTGAACGAGCAGTACTTC.